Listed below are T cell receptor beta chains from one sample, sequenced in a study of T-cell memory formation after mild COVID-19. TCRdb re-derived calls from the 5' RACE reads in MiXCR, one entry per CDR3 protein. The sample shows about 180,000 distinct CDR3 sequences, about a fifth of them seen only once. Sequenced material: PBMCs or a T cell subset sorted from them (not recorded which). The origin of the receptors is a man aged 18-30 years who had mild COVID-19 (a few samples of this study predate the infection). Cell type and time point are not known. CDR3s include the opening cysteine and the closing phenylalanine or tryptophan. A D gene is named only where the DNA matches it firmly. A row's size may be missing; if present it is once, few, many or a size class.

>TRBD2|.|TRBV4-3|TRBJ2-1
TGCGCCAGCAGCCAAGATTACGGACTAGTGCGGTTCTTC
CASSQDYGLVRFF
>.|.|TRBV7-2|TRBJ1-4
TGTGCCAGCAGCCTCGTAGGGGCGGAGGATGAAAAACTGTTTTTT
CASSLVGAEDEKLFF
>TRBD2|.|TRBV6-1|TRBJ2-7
TGTGCCAGCAGTGAACACGGGGGGGAGTACGAGCAGTACTTC
CASSEHGGEYEQYF
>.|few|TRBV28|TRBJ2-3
TGTGCCAGCAGCCGGAATACGGGAGTTGTCGGCACAGATACGCAGTATTTT
CASSRNTGVVGTDTQYF
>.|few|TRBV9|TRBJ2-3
TGTGCCAGCAGCGTAGGAGCGATCGAAGGAGATACGCAGTATTTT
CASSVGAIEGDTQYF
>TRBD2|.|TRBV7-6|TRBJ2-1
TGTGCCAGCAGCTTAGGGACTAGCGGGAGAGCCTACAATGAGCAGTTCTTC
CASSLGTSGRAYNEQFF
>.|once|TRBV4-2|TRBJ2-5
TGTGCCAGCAGCCAGGACGGGCGACCGGAGATAGAGACCCAGTACTTC
CASSQDGRPEIETQYF
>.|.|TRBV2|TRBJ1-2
TGTGCCAGCAGTGAAATTGGGCAGGGTGGCTACACCTTC
CASSEIGQGGYTF
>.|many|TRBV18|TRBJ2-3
TGTGCCAGCTCGCCGGAAGACACAGATACGCAGTATTTT
CASSPEDTDTQYF
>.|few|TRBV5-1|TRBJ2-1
TGCGCCAGCAGCTTGGCCTGGGTGCAGGAGCAGTTCTTC
CASSLAWVQEQFF
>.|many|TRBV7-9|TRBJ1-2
TGTGCCAGCAGCTCCGGTCCAGGTGGCTACACCTTC
CASSSGPGGYTF
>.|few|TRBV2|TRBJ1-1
TGTGCCAGCAGTGTGAGAGCAAACACTGAAGCTTTCTTT
CASSVRANTEAFF
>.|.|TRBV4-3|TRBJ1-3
TGCGCCAGCAGCCCCCTCCCCGATCTTTCGTCCATTTCTGGAAACACCATATATTTT
CASSPLPDLSSISGNTIYF
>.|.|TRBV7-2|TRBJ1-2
TGTGCCAGCAGCTTAGGACTCCCCGGCGGTGGGTATGGCTACACCTTC
CASSLGLPGGGYGYTF
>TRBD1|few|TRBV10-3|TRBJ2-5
TGTGCCACCCGGGGACAGGGCTGGGAGACCCAGTACTTC
CATRGQGWETQYF
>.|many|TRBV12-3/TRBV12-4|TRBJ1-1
TGTGCCAGCAGTTTCTTTGACAGACGCACTGAAGCTTTCTTT
CASSFFDRRTEAFF
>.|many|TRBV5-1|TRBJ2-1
TGCGCCAGCAGCTTCGGTAGCTCCTACAATGAGCAGTTCTTC
CASSFGSSYNEQFF
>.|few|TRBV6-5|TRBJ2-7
TGTGCCAGCAGTTACAGGGAGTACCTCTACGAGCAGTACTTC
CASSYREYLYEQYF
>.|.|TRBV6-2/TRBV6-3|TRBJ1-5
TGTGCCAGCAGTTACTTTGGCGGCGAGGGGCCCCAGCATTTT
CASSYFGGEGPQHF
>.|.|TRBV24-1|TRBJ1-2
TGTGCCACCAGTGATTCAGGGGTTGGCTACACCTTC
CATSDSGVGYTF
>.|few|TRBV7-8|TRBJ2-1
TGTGCCAGCAGCTTAGTGCAAGACGATGAGCAGTTCTTC
CASSLVQDDEQFF
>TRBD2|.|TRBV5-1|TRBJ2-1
TGCGCCAGCACCTTATCGGGCGGGGGCTACAATGAGCAGTTCTTC
CASTLSGGGYNEQFF
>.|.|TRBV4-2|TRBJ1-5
TGTGCCAGCAGCCAAGGGTCCAACTTGGATCAGCCCCAGCATTTT
CASSQGSNLDQPQHF
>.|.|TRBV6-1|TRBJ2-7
TGTGCCAGCAGTGTGGGGGTCACCTACGAGCAGTACTTC
CASSVGVTYEQYF
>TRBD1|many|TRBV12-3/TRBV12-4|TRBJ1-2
TGTGCCAGCAGTTTCGGCAGGGGGAATGGCTACACCTTC
CASSFGRGNGYTF
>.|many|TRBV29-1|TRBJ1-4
TGCAGCGTTGAGGCGGATAATGAAAAACTGTTTTTT
CSVEADNEKLFF
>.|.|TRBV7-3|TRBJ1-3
TGTGCCAGCAGCTTAGCGGGAGGCTCAGGAAACACCATATATTTT
CASSLAGGSGNTIYF
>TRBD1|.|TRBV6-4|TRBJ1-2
TGTGCCAGCAGTGCAGGGACAGTCTCCGGCTACACCTTC
CASSAGTVSGYTF
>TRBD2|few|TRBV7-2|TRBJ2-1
TGTGCCAGCAGCTTTTCATTACTAGCGGGGGGTCGAGAGTTCTTC
CASSFSLLAGGREFF
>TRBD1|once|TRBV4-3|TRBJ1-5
TGCGCCAGCAGCCCAGAATACGCTCCGACAGGGAGGGGTCAGCCCCAGCATTTT
CASSPEYAPTGRGQPQHF
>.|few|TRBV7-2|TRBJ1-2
TGTGCCAGCAGCCCTTTGGGTGGGGGGCCTCGAGGCTACACCTTC
CASSPLGGGPRGYTF
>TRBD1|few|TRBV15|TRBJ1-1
TGTGCCACCAGCAGCCGACAGGGCCGAAACACTGAAGCTTTCTTT
CATSSRQGRNTEAFF
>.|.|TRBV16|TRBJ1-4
TGTGCCAGTACCGGGACGGCGAATGAAAAACTGTTTTTT
CASTGTANEKLFF
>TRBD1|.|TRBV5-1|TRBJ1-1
TGCGCCAGCAGCGAGGATCAGGGGGCGAGAGCTTTCTTT
CASSEDQGARAFF
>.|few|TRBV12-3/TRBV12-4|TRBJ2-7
TGTGCCAGCAGTTTTAACAGGGAAAGCGAGCAGTACTTC
CASSFNRESEQYF
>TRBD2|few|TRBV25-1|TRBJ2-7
TGTGCCAGCAGTCCCACCCTGGCGGGGGTAGACGAGCAGTACTTC
CASSPTLAGVDEQYF
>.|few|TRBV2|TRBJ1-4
TGTGCCAGCGCGGTTGGGGTTGAAAAACTGTTTTTT
CASAVGVEKLFF
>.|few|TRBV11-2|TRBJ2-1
TGTGCCAGCAGCTTAGATGTGGGCCATGAGCAGTTCTTC
CASSLDVGHEQFF
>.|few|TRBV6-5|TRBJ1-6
TGTGCCAGCAGTTACGGAGGAGCACCCCTCCACTTT
CASSYGGAPLHF
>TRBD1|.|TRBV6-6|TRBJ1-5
TGTGCCAGCAGTTACTCGAGAGCGGGACAGCAGCCCCAGCATTTT
CASSYSRAGQQPQHF
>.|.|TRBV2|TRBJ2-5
TGTGCCAGCAGTGGCCCGGAAGGGAAGACCCAGTACTTC
CASSGPEGKTQYF
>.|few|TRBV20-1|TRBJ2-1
TGCAGTGCTAGTGCAGGGTACAATGAGCAGTTCTTC
CSASAGYNEQFF
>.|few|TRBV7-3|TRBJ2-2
TGTGCCAGCAGCCCGGGAGCTGCGAACACCGGGGAGCTGTTTTTT
CASSPGAANTGELFF
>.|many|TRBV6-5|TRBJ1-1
TGTGCCAGCAGTTCCAACCGTAGGAACACTGAAGCTTTCTTT
CASSSNRRNTEAFF
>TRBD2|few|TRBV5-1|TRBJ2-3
TGCGCCAGCAGCTCCCTGGCGGGGGGGAACACAGATACGCAGTATTTT
CASSSLAGGNTDTQYF
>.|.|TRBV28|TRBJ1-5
TGTGCCAGCAGTTTTGGGGGCTCGGGGCAGCCCCAGCATTTT
CASSFGGSGQPQHF
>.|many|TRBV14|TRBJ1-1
TGTGCCAGCAGCCGGGACCTGAACACTGAAGCTTTCTTT
CASSRDLNTEAFF